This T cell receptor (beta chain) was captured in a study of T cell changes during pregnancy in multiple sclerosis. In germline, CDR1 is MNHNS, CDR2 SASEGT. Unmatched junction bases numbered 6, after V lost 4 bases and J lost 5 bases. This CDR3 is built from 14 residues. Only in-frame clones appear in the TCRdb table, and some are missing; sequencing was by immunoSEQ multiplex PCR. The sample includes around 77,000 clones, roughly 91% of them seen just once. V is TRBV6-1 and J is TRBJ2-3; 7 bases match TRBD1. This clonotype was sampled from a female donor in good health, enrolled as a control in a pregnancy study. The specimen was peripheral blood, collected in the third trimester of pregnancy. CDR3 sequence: CASSGQGTGDTQYF. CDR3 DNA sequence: TGTGCCAGCAGTGGACAGGGCACGGGAGATACGCAGTATTTT.